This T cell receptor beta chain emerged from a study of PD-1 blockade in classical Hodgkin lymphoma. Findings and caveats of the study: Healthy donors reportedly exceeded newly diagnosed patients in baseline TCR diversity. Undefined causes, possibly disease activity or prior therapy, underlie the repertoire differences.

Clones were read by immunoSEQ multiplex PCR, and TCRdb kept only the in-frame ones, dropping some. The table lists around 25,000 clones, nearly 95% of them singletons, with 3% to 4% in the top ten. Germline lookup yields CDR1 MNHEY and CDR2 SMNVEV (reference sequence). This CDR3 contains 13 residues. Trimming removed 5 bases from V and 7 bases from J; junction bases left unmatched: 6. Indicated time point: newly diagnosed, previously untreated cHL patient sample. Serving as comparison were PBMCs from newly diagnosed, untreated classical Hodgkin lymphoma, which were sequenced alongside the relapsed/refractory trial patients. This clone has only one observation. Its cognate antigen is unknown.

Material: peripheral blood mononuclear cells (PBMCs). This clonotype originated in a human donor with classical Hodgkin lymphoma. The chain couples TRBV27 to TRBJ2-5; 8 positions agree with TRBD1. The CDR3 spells CASSQDRGWTQYF. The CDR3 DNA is TGTGCCAGCAGTCAAGACAGGGGATGGACCCAGTACTTC.